Listed below are T cell receptor beta chains from one sample, sequenced in a study of blood T cell repertoires in COVID-19. The method was immunoSEQ multiplex PCR; TCRdb's version includes in-frame clones alone and lacks a portion of them. The table includes 140,000 to 150,000 clones, roughly 89% detected once. Sequenced sample: peripheral blood. The receptor set was obtained from a man aged 60 to 69 with active or convalescent COVID-19. CDR3s include the opening cysteine and the closing phenylalanine or tryptophan. D genes are given only for firm matches. Size is omitted from some rows. Given values are once, few, many or a class for expanded clones.

TRBV28,TRBJ1-5,15,TRBD1,-,CASSISTGYNQPQHF,TGTGCCAGCAGCATATCGACAGGGTATAATCAGCCCCAGCATTTT
TRBV9,TRBJ2-6,14,-,-,CASSVAGGANVLTF,TGTGCCAGCAGCGTGGCAGGTGGGGCCAACGTCCTGACTTTC
TRBV7-3,TRBJ2-5,18,TRBD2,-,CASSLPAASGGEQETQYF,TGTGCCAGCAGCTTACCGGCCGCTAGCGGGGGTGAACAAGAGACCCAGTACTTC
TRBV28,TRBJ1-2,14,-,-,CASTLGDFSYGYTF,TGTGCCAGCACCCTCGGTGACTTTAGCTATGGCTACACCTTC
TRBV7-9,TRBJ2-7,13,TRBD1,-,CASSLNAGTGGNF,TGTGCCAGCAGCTTAAACGCGGGGACAGGCGGCAACTTC
TRBV11-2,TRBJ1-3,14,-,-,CASSPRGIGNTIYF,TGTGCCAGCAGCCCCCGGGGGATTGGAAACACCATATATTTT
TRBV30,TRBJ2-2,14,-,-,CAWTGAPNTGELFF,TGTGCCTGGACAGGTGCTCCGAACACCGGGGAGCTGTTTTTT
TRBV2,TRBJ1-4,14,-,-,CATSPGSTNEKLFF,TGTGCCACCTCGCCGGGTTCGACTAATGAAAAACTGTTTTTT
TRBV24-1,TRBJ2-3,17,TRBD1,-,CATSEPSGTGNPDTQYF,TGTGCCACCAGTGAACCATCCGGGACAGGAAACCCAGATACGCAGTATTTT
TRBV9,TRBJ2-3,14,-,-,CASSVVDSADTQYF,TGTGCCAGCAGCGTAGTTGACAGTGCAGATACGCAGTATTTT
TRBV19,TRBJ2-5,13,-,-,CASSIRDQETQYF,TGTGCCAGTAGTATCCGGGACCAAGAGACCCAGTACTTC
TRBV24-1,TRBJ2-3,15,TRBD2,-,CATSSTSGSIDTQYF,TGTGCCACCAGTTCGACTAGCGGGTCAATAGATACGCAGTATTTT
TRBV6-4,TRBJ2-2,13,TRBD1,-,CASEQGAAGELFF,TGTGCCAGCGAACAGGGGGCAGCCGGGGAGCTGTTTTTT
TRBV3-1/TRBV3-2,TRBJ1-1,14,TRBD1,-,CASSHAGGHTEAFF,TGTGCCAGCAGCCATGCAGGGGGCCACACTGAAGCTTTCTTT
TRBV27,TRBJ2-7,16,TRBD2,-,CASSLSIAGVPYEQYF,TGTGCCAGCAGTTTAAGCATAGCGGGAGTACCCTACGAGCAGTACTTC
TRBV2,TRBJ1-1,15,TRBD1,-,CASRGGGQGSTEAFF,TGTGCCAGCAGGGGAGGGGGACAGGGTAGTACTGAAGCTTTCTTT
TRBV19,TRBJ1-1,14,-,-,CASSMAGLNTEAFF,TGTGCCAGTAGTATGGCAGGTCTGAACACTGAAGCTTTCTTT
TRBV6-5,TRBJ1-2,13,TRBD1,-,CASSYGQGGGYTF,TGTGCCAGCAGTTACGGACAGGGTGGTGGCTACACCTTC
TRBV27,TRBJ2-2,16,TRBD2,-,CATPEGRGANTGELFF,TGTGCCACCCCCGAGGGGCGGGGGGCTAACACCGGGGAGCTGTTTTTT
TRBV5-1,TRBJ2-5,14,-,once,CASSRQEVGETQYF,TGCGCCAGCAGCCGACAGGAGGTTGGGGAGACCCAGTACTTC
TRBV28,TRBJ1-2,19,-,-,CASSLGVRGKKISNYGYTF,TGTGCCAGCAGTTTAGGTGTCAGGGGAAAGAAAATTTCAAACTATGGCTACACCTTC
TRBV30,TRBJ1-5,13,-,-,CAFSAGSNQPQHF,TGTGCCTTTTCGGCGGGGAGCAATCAGCCCCAGCATTTT
TRBV5-1,TRBJ1-2,14,TRBD1,-,CASSGGQGRGGYTF,TGCGCCAGCAGCGGGGGACAGGGGCGCGGTGGCTACACCTTC
TRBV7-9,TRBJ2-2,14,-,-,CASSLEALTGELFF,TGTGCCAGCAGCTTAGAAGCCCTCACCGGGGAGCTGTTTTTT
TRBV6-5,TRBJ2-3,14,-,-,CASTEPLRTDTQYF,TGTGCCAGCACGGAGCCCCTACGCACAGATACGCAGTATTTT
TRBV7-9,TRBJ2-2,14,-,-,CASSRGRDTGELFF,TGTGCCAGCAGCAGGGGCAGGGACACCGGGGAGCTGTTTTTT
TRBV5-4,TRBJ2-2,15,TRBD1,-,CASREGTGGTGELFF,TGTGCCAGCAGGGAGGGGACAGGGGGTACCGGGGAGCTGTTTTTT
TRBV28,TRBJ1-1,18,TRBD1,-,CASSLLGTGAPMNTEAFF,TGTGCCAGCAGTTTATTAGGGACAGGGGCACCCATGAACACTGAAGCTTTCTTT
TRBV9,TRBJ1-3,14,TRBD1,-,CASSVGQGGNTIYF,TGTGCCAGCAGCGTAGGACAGGGAGGAAACACCATATATTTT
TRBV6-5,TRBJ2-1,13,-,once,CASSQFDRNEQFF,TGTGCCAGCAGCCAGTTCGACAGGAATGAGCAGTTCTTC
TRBV24-1,TRBJ1-5,13,-,-,CATSDIGGQPQHF,TGTGCCACCAGTGATATTGGTGGCCAGCCCCAGCATTTT
TRBV9,TRBJ2-1,20,TRBD2,few,CASSDRPTSGSIGSYNEQFF,TGTGCCAGCAGCGATCGCCCGACTAGCGGGAGTATTGGCTCCTACAATGAGCAGTTCTTC
TRBV24-1,TRBJ2-1,17,-,once,CATSDGEGTSSYNEQFF,TGTGCCACCAGTGACGGGGAGGGGACAAGCTCCTACAATGAGCAGTTCTTC
TRBV11-3,TRBJ2-7,13,-,-,CASSLGRGYEQYF,TGTGCCAGCAGCTTAGGACGGGGTTACGAGCAGTACTTC
TRBV12-3/TRBV12-4,TRBJ2-6,13,-,once,CASSPSTANVLTF,TGTGCCAGCAGTCCCAGTACGGCCAACGTCCTGACTTTC
TRBV7-7,TRBJ2-6,15,TRBD2,once,CESKLAGTGANVLTF,TGTGAGTCTAAGCTAGCGGGGACTGGGGCCAACGTCCTGACTTTC
TRBV13,TRBJ2-3,14,TRBD2,-,CASSLAGSTDTQYF,TGTGCCAGCAGCCTAGCGGGGAGCACAGATACGCAGTATTTT
TRBV28,TRBJ2-7,13,TRBD1,-,CASRGQGALEQYF,TGTGCCAGCAGAGGACAGGGGGCCCTCGAGCAGTACTTC
TRBV7-8,TRBJ1-1,18,TRBD1,-,CASSRPGTGGGLDTEAFF,TGTGCCAGCAGTCGCCCCGGGACAGGGGGAGGGTTGGACACTGAAGCTTTCTTT
TRBV2,TRBJ2-3,16,TRBD2,-,CASSEARGLAGDTQYF,TGTGCCAGCAGTGAAGCGAGGGGACTAGCGGGAGATACGCAGTATTTT
TRBV28,TRBJ1-4,14,TRBD1,-,CATIQGGTNEKLFF,TGTGCCACCATTCAGGGGGGAACTAATGAAAAACTGTTTTTT
TRBV4-1,TRBJ1-2,14,TRBD1,-,CASSLPGTARGYTF,TGCGCCAGCAGCCTACCCGGGACAGCCAGAGGCTACACCTTC
TRBV28,TRBJ1-5,12,TRBD1,-,CATQGAIQPQHF,TGTGCCACTCAGGGGGCGATACAGCCCCAGCATTTT
TRBV9,TRBJ1-4,15,-,-,CASSVGGQIHEKLFF,TGTGCCAGCAGCGTAGGAGGGCAGATTCATGAAAAACTGTTTTTT
TRBV4-3,TRBJ1-5,15,TRBD1,-,CASSLGQNSNQPQHF,TGCGCCAGCAGCCTGGGACAGAATAGCAATCAGCCCCAGCATTTT
TRBV11-3,TRBJ2-2,15,-,-,CASSFTSRNTGELFF,TGTGCCAGCAGCTTTACTAGCCGGAACACCGGGGAGCTGTTTTTT
TRBV3-1/TRBV3-2,TRBJ1-2,13,-,-,CASSQAEGMGYTF,TGTGCCAGCAGCCAAGCAGAGGGAATGGGCTACACCTTC
TRBV19,TRBJ1-5,19,TRBD1,-,CASSTPGTGGDFGNQPQHF,TGTGCCAGTAGTACCCCCGGGACAGGGGGGGATTTTGGCAATCAGCCCCAGCATTTT
TRBV28,TRBJ2-2,15,-,-,CASSVGGTNTGELFF,TGTGCCAGCAGTGTAGGGGGTACGAACACCGGGGAGCTGTTTTTT
TRBV25-1,TRBJ1-2,12,TRBD1,-,CASSTGQLYRTF,TGTGCCAGCAGTACGGGACAGCTGTATCGCACCTTC
TRBV19,TRBJ2-1,17,TRBD2,-,CASNTKATSVYLSEQFF,TGTGCCAGTAACACCAAGGCGACTAGCGTTTACCTATCGGAGCAGTTCTTC
TRBV5-1,TRBJ1-5,14,TRBD1,-,CASSLTGGDQPQHF,TGCGCCAGCAGCCTGACAGGGGGCGATCAGCCCCAGCATTTT